This TCR beta chain was identified in a study of blood T cells in healthy people across ages. Study findings and constraints: Unsorted PBMC input precluded a conclusive naive versus antigen-experienced comparison.

Alongside a J-beta primer mix, a sample-barcoded 5' primer served in a second PCR lasting about 7 to 12 cycles. Tags on each cDNA molecule came from a template-switch adaptor with 12 random nucleotides. MiXCR, run by TCRdb on the 5' RACE reads, gives a single entry per CDR3 protein. This sample has about 770,000 distinct CDR3 sequences; under 45% occur once, and the top ten carry roughly a fifth. Per germline, CDR1 KGHSH and CDR2 LQKENI. The CDR3 runs 15 residues. V was pared by 6 bases and J by 2 bases, with 9 bases of the junction left unmatched. With regard to this clonotype: Its cognate antigen is unknown.

The chain links TRBV18 to TRBJ1-1, with 7 bases matching TRBD1. What was sequenced was blood. The clonotype originates from a man aged 60 to 75 in good health. In DNA, the CDR3 is TGTGCCAGCTCCCTCAGACAGGGTGAAAACACTGAAGCTTTCTTT. Protein product: CASSLRQGENTEAFF.